This T cell receptor (beta chain) is drawn from a study of blood T cell repertoires in COVID-19. This clone came up a few times. Adults between roughly 18 and 89 years of age took part from fewer than 30 US areas. In the study's own analysis: Estimated nucleated cell counts came from reference gene primer amplification. Produced via immunoSEQ multiplex PCR; TCRdb's table is partial and in-frame only. The D gene and trimming were derived from the DNA, and the V and J assignments and clone size from that table. The data show roughly 150,000 clones, approximately 88% seen once. This receptor was obtained from a man aged 65 to 79 who had been exposed to COVID-19. Source material: PBMCs or T cells enriched from blood (not recorded which).

CDR3 DNA: TGTGCCAGCAGCTCCTACCGTCGGGACAGGGGATTCCCCGAGCAGTACTTC. This sequence encodes CASSSYRRDRGFPEQYF. The chain recombines TRBV7-9 with TRBJ2-7, with 10 nucleotides matching TRBD1. This CDR3 region has 17 residues. Per the germline V gene, CDR1 is SEHNR and CDR2 is FQNEAQ (reference sequence). V trimming: 4 bases; J trimming: 6 bases; junction bases outside the gene matches: 15.